These T cell receptor beta chains were read from a single sample in a study of blood T cells in healthy people across ages. TCRdb used MiXCR to reprocess the 5' RACE reads, holding one entry per CDR3 protein. The data show over 1.5 million distinct CDR3 sequences, roughly 52% seen once. The sample was blood. These receptors originate from a woman aged 40 to 55 in good health. Both conserved end residues are part of each CDR3. D genes are given only for firm matches. For some rows the clone size is stated as once, few or many, or as a class when expanded; others skip it.

D gene,CDR3 length,J gene,V gene,clone size,CDR3 protein,CDR3 DNA
TRBD1,15,TRBJ2-5,TRBV7-2,.,CASSQGGTGQGVRYF,TGTGCCAGCAGCCAGGGTGGGACAGGGCAGGGCGTAAGGTACTTC
.,15,TRBJ1-2,TRBV4-1,few,CASSQGWATSNGYTF,TGCGCCAGCAGCCAAGGGTGGGCGACATCGAATGGCTACACCTTC
TRBD2,15,TRBJ2-1,TRBV27,.,CASSFGLAGPNEQFF,TGTGCCAGCAGTTTTGGACTAGCGGGCCCCAATGAGCAGTTCTTC
.,16,TRBJ1-2,TRBV6-6,.,CASSYSGNRVNYGYTF,TGTGCCAGCAGTTATTCGGGAAACCGGGTTAACTATGGCTACACCTTC
.,14,TRBJ1-4,TRBV7-2,.,CASSLASRNEKLFF,TGTGCCAGCAGCTTAGCGTCCAGGAATGAAAAACTGTTTTTT
TRBD1,13,TRBJ1-2,TRBV6-5,.,CASSYEGAKGYTF,TGTGCCAGCAGTTACGAGGGGGCTAAGGGCTACACCTTC
TRBD1,17,TRBJ1-2,TRBV6-2/TRBV6-3,.,CASSFPTGGRANYGYTF,TGTGCCAGCAGTTTTCCGACAGGGGGAAGAGCTAACTATGGCTACACCTTC
.,15,TRBJ2-1,TRBV5-1,.,CASQEEIGPSYEQFF,TGCGCCAGCCAGGAAGAAATAGGCCCTTCCTATGAGCAGTTCTTC
.,14,TRBJ1-2,TRBV12-3/TRBV12-4,few,CASSPGGLVYGYTF,TGTGCCAGCAGCCCCGGGGGGCTCGTCTATGGCTACACCTTC
TRBD1,15,TRBJ1-2,TRBV20-1,few,CSARDTGGGEYGYTF,TGCAGTGCTAGAGATACAGGGGGCGGAGAATATGGCTACACCTTC
.,12,TRBJ1-2,TRBV2,.,CASSDMWYGYTF,TGTGCCAGCAGTGATATGTGGTATGGCTACACCTTC
TRBD1,14,TRBJ2-5,TRBV12-3/TRBV12-4,.,CASKSGTGGETQYF,TGTGCCAGCAAATCCGGGACAGGCGGAGAGACCCAGTACTTC
.,14,TRBJ2-1,TRBV20-1,once,CSARVAASYNEQFF,TGCAGTGCTAGGGTAGCGGCGTCCTACAATGAGCAGTTCTTC
.,14,TRBJ2-1,TRBV20-1,.,CSARLSFTYNEQFF,TGCAGTGCCCGTCTCTCGTTTACCTACAATGAGCAGTTCTTC
.,15,TRBJ2-3,TRBV12-3/TRBV12-4,few,CASSLPGARTDTQYF,TGTGCCAGCAGTTTACCGGGGGCACGCACAGATACGCAGTATTTT
TRBD2,16,TRBJ2-1,TRBV6-5,few,CASSYGLAEPYNEQFF,TGTGCCAGCAGTTACGGACTAGCGGAACCGTACAATGAGCAGTTCTTC
.,15,TRBJ1-2,TRBV18,.,CASSPDRTTNYGYTF,TGTGCCAGCTCACCCGACAGAACAACTAACTATGGCTACACCTTC
.,15,TRBJ1-4,TRBV6-6,.,CASTAEGPTNEKLFF,TGTGCCAGCACCGCCGAGGGACCAACTAATGAAAAACTGTTTTTT
.,15,TRBJ2-1,TRBV6-5,.,CASSYSRGSHNEQFF,TGTGCCAGCAGTTACTCACGGGGCAGCCACAATGAGCAGTTCTTC
.,18,TRBJ2-7,TRBV25-1,.,CASSAPSDAARITYEQYF,TGTGCCAGCAGTGCGCCTAGCGACGCCGCTCGTATAACCTACGAGCAGTACTTC
TRBD2,17,TRBJ2-5,TRBV4-3,few,CASSQDTASGALETQYF,TGCGCCAGCAGCCAAGATACGGCTAGCGGGGCCCTAGAGACCCAGTACTTC
.,13,TRBJ2-5,TRBV25-1,few,CASSETGAQTQYF,TGTGCCAGCAGTGAAACGGGGGCGCAGACCCAGTACTTC
.,15,TRBJ1-5,TRBV2,.,CASSEALGLRQPQHF,TGTGCCAGCAGTGAAGCACTAGGGTTGCGTCAGCCCCAGCATTTT
.,15,TRBJ1-2,TRBV9,.,CASSVGGGNNYGYTF,TGTGCCAGCAGCGTAGGAGGGGGAAATAACTATGGCTACACCTTC
TRBD1,12,TRBJ2-7,TRBV29-1,few,CSVGDRGHEQYF,TGCAGCGTTGGGGATAGGGGGCATGAGCAGTACTTC
.,14,TRBJ2-1,TRBV3-1,once,CAGSLRAENNEQFF,TGTGCCGGCAGCCTGAGGGCAGAAAACAATGAGCAGTTCTTC
.,15,TRBJ2-7,TRBV7-6,.,CASINSGQGYYEQYF,TGTGCCAGCATCAATTCCGGTCAGGGGTACTACGAGCAGTACTTC
TRBD1,15,TRBJ1-1,TRBV12-3/TRBV12-4,.,CASSLSQGANTEAFF,TGTGCCAGCAGTTTGTCTCAGGGGGCGAACACTGAAGCTTTCTTT
TRBD2,14,TRBJ2-1,TRBV29-1,.,CSVPPSGDGGEQFF,TGCAGCGTTCCTCCTAGCGGGGATGGCGGTGAGCAGTTCTTC
.,14,TRBJ1-1,TRBV24-1,.,CATSDSADPTEAFF,TGTGCCACCAGTGACTCGGCGGACCCCACTGAAGCTTTCTTT
.,15,TRBJ1-5,TRBV4-1,.,CASSQYGVGNQPQHF,TGCGCCAGCAGCCAATACGGGGTTGGCAATCAGCCCCAGCATTTT
.,15,TRBJ2-7,TRBV24-1,.,CATSDPASDAYEQYF,TGTGCCACCAGTGATCCTGCGTCGGACGCCTACGAGCAGTACTTC
TRBD1,18,TRBJ2-5,TRBV28,.,CTSSSLLLWTGAGETQYF,TGTACCAGCAGTTCCCTGCTCCTTTGGACAGGGGCGGGAGAGACCCAGTACTTC
.,15,TRBJ2-7,TRBV6-2/TRBV6-3,.,CASNSQGRSSYEQYF,TGTGCCAGCAACTCACAGGGCCGGAGCTCCTACGAGCAGTACTTC
.,14,TRBJ1-2,TRBV7-9,.,CASSLQGGLWGYTF,TGTGCCAGCAGCTTACAAGGGGGGCTTTGGGGCTACACCTTC
.,17,TRBJ2-4,TRBV6-5,.,CASSYSRSATTKNIQYF,TGTGCCAGCAGTTACTCGCGGAGTGCCACGACCAAAAACATTCAGTACTTC
TRBD2,14,TRBJ2-7,TRBV3-1,.,CASSRGLALYEQYF,TGTGCCAGCAGCCGGGGACTAGCGCTATACGAGCAGTACTTC
TRBD1,15,TRBJ1-2,TRBV7-2,few,CASTLGTVLTGGYTF,TGTGCCAGCACTCTGGGGACAGTCTTAACGGGGGGCTACACCTTC
.,14,TRBJ1-5,TRBV20-1,.,CSAAGHYSNQPQHF,TGCAGTGCTGCGGGACATTATAGCAATCAGCCCCAGCATTTT
.,14,TRBJ1-2,TRBV12-3/TRBV12-4,few,CASSIGGGLYGYTF,TGTGCCAGCAGTATCGGGGGGGGGCTCTATGGCTACACCTTC
.,13,TRBJ2-1,TRBV2,.,CASSEVGGLAEFF,TGTGCCAGCAGTGAAGTGGGGGGGCTCGCGGAGTTCTTC
.,13,TRBJ2-5,TRBV25-1,.,CASSALGAETQYF,TGTGCCAGCAGTGCCCTAGGAGCGGAGACCCAGTACTTC
.,16,TRBJ1-4,TRBV4-2,.,CASSPNMGTGFEKLFF,TGTGCCAGCAGCCCCAATATGGGAACAGGGTTTGAAAAACTGTTTTTT
TRBD1,16,TRBJ2-1,TRBV12-3/TRBV12-4,.,CASSFSGQGGYNEQFF,TGTGCCAGCAGTTTTTCAGGACAGGGGGGCTACAATGAGCAGTTCTTC
.,16,TRBJ2-1,TRBV7-2,.,CASGGSQGMAYNEQFF,TGTGCCAGCGGAGGATCACAGGGAATGGCCTACAATGAGCAGTTCTTC
.,12,TRBJ1-2,TRBV11-3,.,CASSSRYYGYTF,TGTGCCAGCAGCTCACGATACTATGGCTACACCTTC
TRBD1,13,TRBJ1-2,TRBV6-5,.,CASSYDRANGYTF,TGTGCCAGCAGCTACGACAGGGCGAATGGCTACACCTTC
.,14,TRBJ1-1,TRBV7-2,.,CASSLQHGNTEAFF,TGTGCCAGCAGCTTACAGCATGGGAACACTGAAGCTTTCTTT
TRBD1,13,TRBJ2-7,TRBV20-1,.,CSARDRNSDEQYF,TGCAGTGCTAGGGACAGGAACTCCGACGAGCAGTACTTC